This T cell receptor beta chain was captured by sequencing in a study of blood T cell repertoires in COVID-19. Deletions cut 1 base from V and 3 bases from J, with 13 bases between. Germline CDR1 and CDR2: SGHRS and YFSETQ. This CDR3 region has 16 residues. Some clones are missing from TCRdb's copy, which holds only in-frame ones; the method was immunoSEQ multiplex PCR. The data hold hundreds of thousands of clones, with 88% observed a single time. The sample comprised PBMCs or T cells enriched from blood (not recorded which). V usage is TRBV5-1 and J usage is TRBJ1-4; a weak D match, TRBD1 (6 bases). The receptor was isolated from a woman in her sixties in a cohort exposed to, infected with or recovered from COVID-19 (not recorded which). The DNA of the CDR3 is TGCGCCAGCAGCTTGACCCCAGGGGTGGCTAATGAAAAACTGTTTTTT. This codes for CASSLTPGVANEKLFF. Full variable domain (remainder filled in from reference TRBV5-1 and TRBJ1-4): KAGVTQTPRYLIKTRGQQVTLSCSPISGHRSVSWYQQTPGQGLQFLFEYFSETQRNKGNFPGRFSGRQFSNSRSEMNVSTLELGDSALYLCASSLTPGVANEKLFFGSGTQLSVL.